This T cell receptor beta chain was retrieved from a study of OX40 agonist ivuxolimab in advanced cancers. With 0 bases removed from V and 3 bases from J, the gap between germline ends came to 15 bases. Germline V CDR1 and CDR2: LNHNV, YYDKDF (reference sequence). This CDR3 has 17 amino acids. The table came from immunoSEQ multiplex PCR; TCRdb's copy has only in-frame clones and leaves some out. The table records 55,000 to 65,000 clones, around 84% of them present only once. Points on this clone: Its target is not known.

The study, taken as a whole, reports: Partial responders at 0.1-3.0 mg/kg had among the lowest clonal expansion.

The sequenced sample was CD4+ or CD8+ T cells sorted from blood, obtained in a trial of the OX40 agonist ivuxolimab. This sequence was found in an adult with an advanced solid tumor such as melanoma, head and neck, liver or kidney cancer. The chain is built from TRBV15 and TRBJ1-5; D may be TRBD1 (5 bases). CDR3 sequence: CATSRDGTGRDNQPQHF. DNA for the CDR3: TGTGCCACCAGCAGAGATGGGACTGGAAGGGACAATCAGCCCCAGCATTTT. Based on the CDR3 plus reference TRBV15 and TRBJ1-5, the full variable domain is DAMVIQNPRYQVTQFGKPVTLSCSQTLNHNVMYWYQQKSSQAPKLLFHYYDKDFNNEADTPDNFQSRRPNTSFCFLDIRSPGLGDTAMYLCATSRDGTGRDNQPQHFGDGTRLSIL.